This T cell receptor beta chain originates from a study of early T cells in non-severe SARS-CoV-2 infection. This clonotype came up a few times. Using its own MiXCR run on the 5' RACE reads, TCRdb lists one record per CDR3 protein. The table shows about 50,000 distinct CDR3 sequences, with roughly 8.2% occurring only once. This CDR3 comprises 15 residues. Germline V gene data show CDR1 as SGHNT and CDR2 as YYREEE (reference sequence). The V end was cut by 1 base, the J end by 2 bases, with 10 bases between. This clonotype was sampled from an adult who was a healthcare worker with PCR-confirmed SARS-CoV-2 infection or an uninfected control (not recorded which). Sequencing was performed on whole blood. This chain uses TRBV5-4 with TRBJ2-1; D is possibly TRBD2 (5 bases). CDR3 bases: TGTGCCAGCAGCTTGACTAGGTTGGCCTACAATGAGCAGTTCTTC. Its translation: CASSLTRLAYNEQFF.